This TCR beta chain was recorded in a study of T cell repertoires in cytomegalovirus infection. TCRdb reprocessed the reads via MiXCR and lists one record per CDR3 protein. The table records more than 85,000 distinct CDR3 sequences, roughly 30% of them present only once. For this clonotype: The antigen is undetermined.

Germline V gene data show CDR1 as DFQATT and CDR2 as SNEGSKA (reference sequence). The CDR3 has 16 amino acids. The V gene end was trimmed by 3 bases and the J gene end by 0 bases; junction bases not matched to a gene: 8. This rearrangement joins TRBV20-1 to TRBJ2-1; 7 bases line up with TRBD2. The receptor was isolated from a human donor in good health (CMV status not recorded). Some clones in this sample may be carry-over from other donors' samples. The sequencing used CD8+ T cells from cultured PBMCs, collected from culture after CMV antigen stimulation. CDR3 in DNA: TGCAGTGCTAGTGGCCCTAGCGGAAGCTCCTACAATGAGCAGTTCTTC. This translates into CSASGPSGSSYNEQFF.